The 29 T cell receptor beta chains given below trace back to one sample, sequenced in a study of cytomegalovirus exposure and HLA in healthy donors. The PCR employed 60 Vbeta primers together with 13 Jbeta primers. Assay used: immunoSEQ multiplex PCR; TCRdb lists only in-frame clones, some missing. The sample includes some 80,000 clones, around 79% of them seen just once. Sequencing was done on a sample of PBMCs. Receptors originate from a human donor in good health.

The chain joins TRBV7-8 to TRBJ1-5; D is uncertain. The germline V gene encodes CDR1 SGHVS and CDR2 FQNEAQ. V shed 3 bases and J shed 0 bases, with 12 bases lying between them. The CDR3 spans 16 residues. The CDR3 nucleotides are TGTGCCAGCAGCTTGATGGTAACTTATAGCAATCAGCCCCAGCATTTT. It is translated as CASSLMVTYSNQPQHF.

The J gene is TRBJ2-3, the V gene TRBV4-3; no definite D call. Per the germline V gene, CDR1 is LGHNA and CDR2 is YSLEER. The V gene lost 3 bases and the J gene lost 4 bases, with 14 bases spanning the gap. CDR3 size: 15 residues. CDR3 DNA sequence: TGCGCCAGCAGCCAGACGGCAGCGCGTGCAGATACGCAGTATTTT. Translated, it gives CASSQTAARADTQYF.

V is TRBV9 and J is TRBJ1-5; D uncertain. There are 14 residues in the CDR3. CDR1 and CDR2 (germline): SGDLS, YYNGEE. The V end lost 1 base, the J end lost 0 bases, and 5 bases lay between the germline ends. CDR3 sequence reads: CASSVHPSNQPQHF. The CDR3 region has the DNA TGTGCCAGCAGCGTACATCCTAGCAATCAGCCCCAGCATTTT.

The V and J genes are TRBV28 and TRBJ1-1; 8 bases fit TRBD1. There are 15 residues in the CDR3. In germline, CDR1 is MDHEN, CDR2 SYDVKM. Unmatched junction bases numbered 11, after V lost 5 bases and J lost 6 bases. This CDR3 reads CASSPRQGRLAEAFF. The CDR3 coding sequence is TGTGCCAGCAGTCCTCGACAGGGGAGGCTCGCTGAAGCTTTCTTT.

This clone was detected once. The chain uses TRBV5-1 and TRBJ2-1; 9 bases match TRBD2. The CDR3 spans 15 residues. V shed 0 bases and J 2 bases; nucleotides not matched to a gene: 0. Germline CDR1 reads SGHRS; CDR2 reads YFSETQ. DNA of the CDR3: TGCGCCAGCAGCTTGGGCGGGGGGGCCTACAATGAGCAGTTCTTC. Translation: CASSLGGGAYNEQFF.

This sequence joins TRBV27 and TRBJ2-3, with a tentative D call TRBD2 (7 bases). V was shortened by 5 bases and J by 2 bases, with 17 bases between the two germline ends. Germline-derived CDR1 and CDR2 are MNHEY and SMNVEV (reference sequence). This CDR3 has 16 amino acids. The CDR3: CASSPSGGLITDTQYF. The CDR3 DNA follows: TGTGCCAGCAGTCCCTCCGGGGGGCTCATCACAGATACGCAGTATTTT.

V is TRBV6-1 and J is TRBJ2-7; the D gene is possibly TRBD2 (5 bases). Germline V gene sequence: CDR1 MNHNS, CDR2 SASEGT. Trimming pared 2 bases from V and 12 bases from J, leaving 20 bases between. The CDR3 has 14 amino acids. The CDR3 is CASSELGMVIARYF. The CDR3 DNA follows: TGTGCCAGCAGTGAATTGGGGATGGTAATAGCGAGGTACTTC.

For this clone: This CDR3 is missing its conserved last phenylalanine or tryptophan, likely due to a read error. The DNA is omitted, as the CDR3 cannot be located on it reliably, and the CDR3 follows TCRdb's listing. The rearrangement links TRBV6-5 to TRBJ1-2. In germline, CDR1 is MNHEY, CDR2 SVGAGI. The CDR3 region is 14 residues in length, termini included. CDR3 loop: CASSPIRVDYGYPL.

The chain combines TRBV30 with TRBJ2-5; a weak D match, TRBD2 (5 bases). This CDR3 is built from 15 residues. V was shortened by 0 bases and J by 9 bases, with 20 bases between the two germline ends. The germline gives CDR1 GTSNPN, CDR2 SVGIG (reference sequence). The CDR3 nucleotides read TGTGCCTGGAGTGTCCGTTTAGGCCAGCGGTCGGCCCAGTACTTC. Protein product: CAWSVRLGQRSAQYF. Filled out from reference TRBV30 and TRBJ2-5, the complete variable domain reads SQTIHQWPATLVQPVGSPLSLECTVEGTSNPNLYWYRQAAGRGLQLLFYSVGIGQISSEVPQNLSASRPQDRQFILSSKKLLLSDSGFYLCAWSVRLGQRSAQYFGPGTRLLVL.

Comments on this clone: The sample contains more than one DNA sequence encoding this CDR3. V and J are TRBV18 and TRBJ1-1, with D tentatively TRBD1 (6 bases). The V gene's germline CDR1 is KGHSH and CDR2 LQKENI. The CDR3 is 15 residues long. V dropped 3 bases and J dropped 0 bases, with 11 bases sitting between them. The CDR3 reads CASSPDRSMNTEAFF. CDR3 sequence (DNA): TGTGCCAGCTCACCGGACAGATCAATGAACACTGAAGCTTTCTTT. The entire variable domain, with the rest obtained from reference TRBV18 and TRBJ1-1, is as follows: NAGVMQNPRHLVRRRGQEARLRCSPMKGHSHVYWYRQLPEEGLKFMVYLQKENIIDESGMPKERFSAEFPKEGPSILRIQQVVRGDSAAYFCASSPDRSMNTEAFFGQGTRLTVV.

This chain joins TRBV19 and TRBJ2-5; D is unresolved. The CDR3 extends over 9 amino acids. Per the germline V gene, CDR1 is LNHDA and CDR2 is SQIVND (reference sequence). Trimming took off 9 bases at V and 7 bases at J, with 6 bases between the two ends. In DNA, the CDR3 is TGTGCCAGGGCTTGGACCCAGTACTTC. Encoded protein: CARAWTQYF.

The chain combines TRBV5-1 with TRBJ2-3, with D maybe TRBD2 (6 bases). Trimming removed 0 bases from V and 6 bases from J, with 20 bases in between. CDR1 and CDR2 from the germline V gene are SGHRS and YFSETQ. This CDR3 region has 17 residues. CDR3 in amino acids: CASSLGLGGVGGDTQYF. In DNA, the CDR3 is TGCGCCAGCAGCTTGGGACTAGGCGGGGTTGGAGGGGATACGCAGTATTTT.

In its sample, this clone was seen a few times. The chain recombines TRBV6-6 with TRBJ2-1, with D hard to call. Trimming took 2 bases from V and 7 from J, leaving 12 bases between them. This CDR3 comprises 14 residues. CDR1 and CDR2 from the germline V gene are MNHNY and SVGAGI (reference sequence). CDR3 coding DNA: TGTGCCAGCAGTTACCTCCCGGGTAGGAATGAGCAGTTCTTC. Its protein product is CASSYLPGRNEQFF.

The rearrangement joins TRBV19 to TRBJ2-3; D is possibly TRBD1 (5 bases). Germline V lookup: CDR1 LNHDA, CDR2 SQIVND (reference sequence). There are 15 residues in the CDR3. The V end lost 2 bases, the J end lost 2 bases, and 11 bases lay between the germline ends. The CDR3 spells CASSISQGYTDTQYF. DNA for the CDR3: TGTGCCAGTAGTATATCCCAGGGCTACACAGATACGCAGTATTTT.

The V call is TRBV29-1, the J call TRBJ2-5; maybe TRBD2 (7 bases). CDR3 length: 12 amino acids. Trimming stripped 7 bases from V and 5 bases from J, with 14 bases between. Per germline, CDR1 SQVTM and CDR2 ANQGSEA. CDR3 DNA sequence: TGCAGCGCAAGAGGGGGGGCGGAGACCCAGTACTTC. Translation gives CSARGGAETQYF.

The J gene is TRBJ1-1, the V gene TRBV29-1, with 8 bases aligning to TRBD1. Trimming removed 4 bases from V and 5 bases from J; junction bases left unmatched: 12. There are 15 residues in the CDR3. Germline CDR1 SQVTM, CDR2 ANQGSEA. The CDR3 region has the DNA TGCAGCGTTGGCCCTCTCGGACAGGGTGGAACTGAAGCTTTCTTT. The encoded protein is CSVGPLGQGGTEAFF. The entire variable domain, with the rest obtained from reference TRBV29-1 and TRBJ1-1, is as follows: SAVISQKPSRDICQRGTSLTIQCQVDSQVTMMFWYRQQPGQSLTLIATANQGSEATYESGFVIDKFPISRPNLTFSTLTVSNMSPEDSSIYLCSVGPLGQGGTEAFFGQGTRLTVV.

The CDR3 region is CASSPDPGSGNTIYF. The DNA of the CDR3 is TGCGCCAGCAGCCCAGATCCGGGCTCTGGAAACACCATATATTTT. The V and J genes are TRBV4-3 and TRBJ1-3; D remains ambiguous. The CDR3 length is 15 residues. Germline V gene sequence: CDR1 LGHNA, CDR2 YSLEER. V was pared by 4 bases and J by 0 bases, with 10 bases between.

V is TRBV9 and J is TRBJ2-7, with D maybe TRBD1 (6 bases). The CDR3 totals 13 residues. V was cut by 3 bases and J by 2 bases, with 9 bases left in between. CDR1 and CDR2 (germline): SGDLS, YYNGEE. DNA of the CDR3: TGTGCCAGCAGCGCAGGGGCAGCCTACGAGCAGTACTTC. Protein product: CASSAGAAYEQYF.

In DNA form, the CDR3 reads TGTGCCAGCAGGACCGACAGGGGGCAGGCTTTCTTT. It translates to CASRTDRGQAFF. The rearrangement joins TRBV2 to TRBJ1-1; 10 bases match TRBD1. With V trimmed by 6 bases and J by 11 bases, 6 bases remained unmatched. Germline V lookup: CDR1 SNHLY, CDR2 FYNNEI. The CDR3 totals 12 residues.

The chain has TRBV19 and TRBJ2-7; 7 bases match TRBD2. V was pared by 6 bases and J by 2 bases, with 7 bases of the junction left unmatched. Germline lookup yields CDR1 LNHDA and CDR2 SQIVND (reference sequence). The CDR3 totals 14 residues. The CDR3 sequence: CASRGLNDPYEQYF. CDR3 sequence (DNA): TGTGCCAGTAGGGGACTAAATGATCCCTACGAGCAGTACTTC.

The CDR3 coding sequence is TGCAGCGTGGGTGAAAACTACGAGCAGTACTTC. Translation: CSVGENYEQYF. The chain recombines TRBV29-1 with TRBJ2-5; the D is unclear. The J call could be wrong; TRBJ2-7 is a better fit for the DNA end. The germline V gene encodes CDR1 SQVTM and CDR2 ANQGSEA. This CDR3 contains 11 residues.

This chain connects TRBV6-6 to TRBJ1-1, with TRBD1 identical over 9 bases. Germline V gene sequence: CDR1 MNHNY, CDR2 SVGAGI (reference sequence). After removal of 7 bases from V and 2 bases from J, the junction contained 8 bases not matched to a gene. The CDR3 has 15 amino acids. CDR3 amino acids: CASNSGTGRNTEAFF. The CDR3 nucleotides are TGTGCCAGCAACTCCGGGACAGGGAGAAACACTGAAGCTTTCTTT.

This CDR3 is CASSFGGIGQPQHF. CDR3 nucleotides: TGTGCCAGCAGTTTCGGCGGGATCGGTCAGCCCCAGCATTTT. V is TRBV28 and J is TRBJ1-5; D is uncertain. The V and J ends lost 3 bases and 6 bases respectively, with 12 bases between them. The CDR3 length is 14 residues. Germline loops: CDR1 MDHEN, CDR2 SYDVKM.

This clone was picked up a small number of times. The V and J genes are TRBV5-1 and TRBJ2-2; TRBD1 matches 8 bases. V dropped 1 base and J dropped 6; count of bases not matched to a gene: 5. Germline values: CDR1 SGHRS, CDR2 YFSETQ. CDR3 size: 15 residues. DNA for the CDR3: TGCGCCAGCAGCTTGTCACCAGGGGGCCCCGGGGAGCTGTTTTTT. It encodes CASSLSPGGPGELFF.

The rearrangement links TRBV13 to TRBJ1-1; the match to TRBD1 covers 8 bases. The J segment lost 1 base and the V segment lost 5 bases, leaving 6 bases of the junction unmatched. CDR1 PRHDT and CDR2 FYEKMQ come from the germline V gene (reference sequence). The CDR3 extends over 15 amino acids. The CDR3 reads CASSPRTGRNTEAFF. The CDR3, as DNA: TGTGCCAGCAGCCCCCGGACAGGGAGGAACACTGAAGCTTTCTTT.

V and J are TRBV2 and TRBJ2-3; D is possibly TRBD2 (6 bases). Trimming removed 11 bases at V and 4 bases at J, with 19 bases between. This CDR3 has 14 amino acids. Germline V gene data show CDR1 as SNHLY and CDR2 as FYNNEI. The CDR3 protein is CAPGGASDPDTQYF. CDR3 DNA: TGTGCCCCCGGGGGAGCGTCCGACCCAGATACGCAGTATTTT.

This chain joins TRBV12-5 and TRBJ2-7, with 9 positions matching TRBD2. Germline assignment: CDR1 LGHNT and CDR2 FRNRAP. The V and J ends lost 5 bases and 0 bases, in that order; junction bases with no gene match: 5. CDR3 length equals 15 residues. This CDR3 reads CASGRGGGASYEQYF. CDR3 DNA sequence: TGTGCTAGTGGTCGGGGCGGGGGGGCCTCCTACGAGCAGTACTTC.

CDR3 DNA: TGCGCCAGCAGCCAGGGCGGGACAGGGGCCACAGATACGCAGTATTTT. Protein sequence: CASSQGGTGATDTQYF. This sequence joins TRBV4-1 and TRBJ2-3; 10 bases are shared with TRBD1. V lost 3 bases to trimming and J lost 2 bases; unmatched junction nucleotides: 5. Germline V gene sequence: CDR1 MGHRA, CDR2 YSYEKL. The CDR3 sequence is 16 residues long.

The chain employs TRBV19 and TRBJ1-3; possibly TRBD1 for D (6 bases). V was clipped by 3 bases and J by 0 bases, with 18 bases between them. Per germline, CDR1 LNHDA and CDR2 SQIVND (reference sequence). CDR3 length: 18 residues. The CDR3 sequence is CASSIHRVVKGSGNTIYF. The CDR3 DNA reads TGTGCCAGTAGTATCCACAGGGTGGTGAAGGGCTCTGGAAACACCATATATTTT.